Listed here are 20 T cell receptor beta chains from one sample, sequenced in a study of regulatory T cells in long-lasting Graves disease. The time point: newly diagnosed GD, antithyroid drugs for less than 3 months. RNA extracted from PBMCs served as the sequencing template. CDR3-region Arm-PCR and iRepertoire HTBI primers produced the TCR beta libraries. MiXCR, applied by TCRdb to the multiplex PCR reads, yields one record per CDR3 protein. This sample has approximately 490,000 distinct CDR3 sequences; about 17% occur once, and the top ten carry 9.5% to 15%. These data were likewise used in another study, on T cells in Graves' hyperthyroidism and ophthalmopathy.

Sequencing was performed on peripheral blood mononuclear cells (PBMCs), taken at new diagnosis, from a patient treated with antithyroid drugs. The receptors come from a man in his forties with Graves disease.

The chain has TRBV10-3 and TRBJ2-6; D not certain. CDR3 length: 14 residues. Germline lookup yields CDR1 ENHRY and CDR2 SYGVKD. The V end was cut by 6 bases, the J end by 2 bases, with 8 bases between. The CDR3 here is CAISQQPGANVLTF. The CDR3 coding sequence is TGTGCCATCAGCCAACAGCCTGGGGCCAACGTCCTGACTTTC.

This clonotype has a count of ten or more. V is TRBV20-1 and J is TRBJ1-5; D may be TRBD1 (6 bases). The V and J ends lost 6 bases and 7 bases respectively, with 22 bases between them. This CDR3 is built from 15 residues. Germline V lookup: CDR1 DFQATT, CDR2 SNEGSKA (reference sequence). The CDR3 region is CSAQPIGTLEQPQHF. CDR3 DNA: TGCAGTGCACAACCCATCGGGACACTAGAGCAGCCCCAGCATTTT.

This clonotype was counted many times. The V call is TRBV7-9, the J call TRBJ2-5, with D perhaps TRBD1 (6 bases). The CDR3 loop spans 14 amino acids. Germline CDR1 SEHNR, CDR2 FQNEAQ (reference sequence). With 5 bases removed from V and 4 bases from J, the gap between germline ends came to 14 bases. CDR3 DNA: TGTGCCAGCAGCCTACTCGGCAGGGGAGAGACCCAGTACTTC. Translated, it gives CASSLLGRGETQYF.

This clonotype appeared many times. This chain joins TRBV24-1 and TRBJ1-1; D is possibly TRBD1 (6 bases). The V end lost 3 bases, the J end lost 2 bases, and 9 bases lay between the germline ends. The CDR3 consists of 14 residues. Germline V gives CDR1 KGHDR, CDR2 SFDVKD. The CDR3 nucleotides are TGTGCCACCAGTGATGGGGGGGCCAACACTGAAGCTTTCTTT. Its translation: CATSDGGANTEAFF.

This clonotype was counted ten times or more. V and J are TRBV6-1 and TRBJ2-1; TRBD2 aligns across 10 bases. Germline CDR1 and CDR2: MNHNS and SASEGT. Trimming took 8 bases from V and 0 from J; bases not matched to a gene: 10. This CDR3 comprises 17 residues. The CDR3 nucleotides read TGTGCCAGCTTCATAGGACTAGCGGTCCTCTCCTACAATGAGCAGTTCTTC. It yields the protein CASFIGLAVLSYNEQFF.

This clonotype was found a few times. CDR3: CASSSDMNLQETQYF. The CDR3, as DNA: TGTGCCAGCAGTTCGGACATGAACCTTCAAGAGACCCAGTACTTC. The chain joins TRBV6-2 or TRBV6-3 to TRBJ2-5; D may be TRBD1 (5 bases). The CDR3 loop spans 15 amino acids. V shed 4 bases and J shed 2 bases, with 14 bases lying between them. Germline CDR1 is MNHEY and CDR2 is SVGEGT.

This clonotype was seen a handful of times. This CDR3 is missing its conserved last phenylalanine or tryptophan, likely due to a read error. The chain is built from TRBV29-1 and TRBJ1-1, with TRBD1 as a possible D gene (5 bases). Germline CDR1 SQVTM, CDR2 ANQGSEA. The CDR3 has 13 amino acids. Written as DNA, the CDR3 is TGCAGTGTCAAGCGGGGCAGTAACACTGAAGCTTTCCTT. It translates to CSVKRGSNTEAFL.

This chain joins TRBV30 and TRBJ2-2, with unresolved D. CDR3 length equals 14 residues. Per germline, CDR1 GTSNPN and CDR2 SVGIG (reference sequence). V was cut by 1 base and J by 1 base, with 7 bases left in between. CDR3 protein: CAWSGQVNTGELFF. The CDR3 coding sequence is TGTGCCTGGAGTGGGCAGGTGAACACCGGGGAGCTGTTTTTT.

This clonotype was seen at least ten times. A read error may account for a junction end that differs from germline. The chain has TRBV5-1 and TRBJ1-1; the match to TRBD1 covers 7 bases. This CDR3 comprises 12 residues. The germline CDR1 and CDR2 sequences are SGHRS and YFSETQ. DNA of the CDR3: TGCGCCAGCAGCCTAGACAGGGATGAAGCTTCCTTT. It yields the protein CASSLDRDEASF.

The chain is built from TRBV4-2 and TRBJ2-1; D is unresolved. Germline CDR1 LGHNA, CDR2 YNFKEQ. With 1 base removed from V and 9 bases from J, the gap between germline ends came to 10 bases. The CDR3 sequence is 13 residues long. CDR3 sequence reads: CASSQVLATEQFF. CDR3 in DNA: TGTGCCAGCAGCCAAGTGCTCGCCACTGAGCAGTTCTTC.

This clonotype appeared many times. The chain combines TRBV28 with TRBJ1-5; D perhaps matches TRBD1 (5 bases). CDR1 and CDR2 from the germline V gene are MDHEN and SYDVKM. The CDR3 is 13 residues long. V was shortened by 7 bases and J by 5 bases, with 12 bases between the two germline ends. The CDR3 here is CASTRGGDQPQHF. CDR3 coding DNA: TGTGCCAGCACCCGCGGGGGAGATCAGCCCCAGCATTTT.

The chain uses TRBV20-1 and TRBJ2-1; possible D gene TRBD2, 6 bases. Germline CDR1 and CDR2: DFQATT and SNEGSKA (reference sequence). The germline V and J ends were trimmed by 1 base and 0 bases, with 13 bases remaining between them. CDR3 length equals 16 residues. CDR3 DNA sequence: TGCAGTGCTAGAGGGTATAGCGGATCCTCCTACAATGAGCAGTTCTTC. The encoded protein is CSARGYSGSSYNEQFF.

The rearrangement uses TRBV20-1 and TRBJ1-4, with D possibly being TRBD1 (6 bases). There are 15 residues in the CDR3. The germline V gene encodes CDR1 DFQATT and CDR2 SNEGSKA (reference sequence). V dropped 2 bases and J dropped 6 bases, with 16 bases sitting between them. This chain's CDR3 is CSARKAGGGDEKLFF. The CDR3 DNA is TGCAGTGCTAGAAAGGCCGGAGGGGGGGATGAAAAACTGTTTTTT.

The chain links TRBV3-1 to TRBJ2-1; 11 nucleotides agree with TRBD2. This CDR3 region has 14 residues. In germline, CDR1 is LGHDT, CDR2 YNNKEL (reference sequence). Losses at the gene ends were 4 bases for V and 5 bases for J; bases not matched to a gene: 1. As DNA, the CDR3 is TGTGCCAGCAGCCGGACTAGCGGGCACAATGAGCAGTTCTTC. Its protein product is CASSRTSGHNEQFF.

The CDR3 reads CASSSRVSSFTDTQYF. In nucleotides, the CDR3 is TGTGCCAGCAGCTCCCGGGTGTCAAGTTTCACAGATACGCAGTATTTT. The chain carries TRBV7-2 and TRBJ2-3; D not resolved. Germline V CDR1 and CDR2: SGHTA, FQGNSA. The CDR3 covers 16 residues. With 4 bases removed from V and 2 bases from J, the gap between germline ends came to 16 bases.

The rearrangement uses TRBV20-1 and TRBJ2-5; the match to TRBD2 covers 10 bases. The germline gives CDR1 DFQATT, CDR2 SNEGSKA (reference sequence). CDR3 length: 15 amino acids. With 0 bases clipped from V and 5 bases from J, the junction kept 6 bases outside the gene matches. The CDR3 region has the DNA TGCAGTGCTAGAGACCCTGGACTAGCGGAGGAGACCCAGTACTTC. It encodes CSARDPGLAEETQYF.

This rearrangement joins TRBV24-1 to TRBJ1-1; no clear D. The CDR3 has 15 residues. The V and J ends lost 5 bases and 0 bases respectively, with 12 bases between them. From germline, CDR1 is KGHDR and CDR2 SFDVKD. The CDR3 DNA sequence: TGTGCCACCAGTGCGGGCAGTTACATGAACACTGAAGCTTTCTTT. Its translation: CATSAGSYMNTEAFF.

The V and J genes are TRBV3-1 and TRBJ2-3, with 12 bases identical to TRBD1. V gave up 3 bases and J gave up 6 bases; unmatched junction bases: 7. The CDR3 extends over 16 amino acids. Germline assignment: CDR1 LGHDT and CDR2 YNNKEL (reference sequence). Written as DNA, the CDR3 is TGTGCCAGCAGCCATACGGGACAGGGGGCCGGGGATACGCAGTATTTT. Its translation: CASSHTGQGAGDTQYF.

This clonotype has a handful of counts. The rearrangement joins TRBV12-3 or TRBV12-4 to TRBJ2-1, with TRBD2 identical over 14 bases. This CDR3 has 17 amino acids. J gave up 10 bases and V 3 bases, and 11 bases lay outside the gene matches. For the CDR3, the DNA is TGTGCCAGCAGTTTTATCGGGACTAGCGGGGGTGGCCGCGAGCAGTTCTTC. The encoded protein is CASSFIGTSGGGREQFF.

This clonotype was counted ten times or more. This chain uses TRBV28 with TRBJ2-7, with D uncertain. CDR1 MDHEN and CDR2 SYDVKM come from the germline V gene. The CDR3 spans 13 residues. V lost 2 bases to trimming and J lost 2 bases, with 7 bases between them. CDR3 in amino acids: CASSLQDPYEQYF. The DNA for the CDR3 is TGTGCCAGCAGTTTACAGGATCCCTACGAGCAGTACTTC. Using reference TRBV28 and TRBJ2-7 for the parts outside the CDR3, the full variable domain is DVKVTQSSRYLVKRTGEKVFLECVQDMDHENMFWYRQDPGLGLRLIYFSYDVKMKEKGDIPEGYSVSREKKERFSLILESASTNQTSMYLCASSLQDPYEQYFGPGTRLTVT.